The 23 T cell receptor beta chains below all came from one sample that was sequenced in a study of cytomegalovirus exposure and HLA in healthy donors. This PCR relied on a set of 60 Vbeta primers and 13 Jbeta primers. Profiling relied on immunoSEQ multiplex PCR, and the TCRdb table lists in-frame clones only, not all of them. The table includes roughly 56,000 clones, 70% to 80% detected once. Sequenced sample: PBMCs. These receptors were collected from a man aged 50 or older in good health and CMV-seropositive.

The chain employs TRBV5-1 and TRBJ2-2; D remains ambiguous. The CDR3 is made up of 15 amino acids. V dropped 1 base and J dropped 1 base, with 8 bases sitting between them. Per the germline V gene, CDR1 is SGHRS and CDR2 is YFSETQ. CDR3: CASSLLGENTGELFF. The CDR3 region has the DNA TGCGCCAGCAGCTTGTTAGGAGAGAACACCGGGGAGCTGTTTTTT.

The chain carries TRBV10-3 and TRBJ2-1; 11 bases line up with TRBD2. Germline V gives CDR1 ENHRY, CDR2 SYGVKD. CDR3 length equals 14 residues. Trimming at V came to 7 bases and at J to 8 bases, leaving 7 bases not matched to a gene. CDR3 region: CAITPGSGRDEQFF. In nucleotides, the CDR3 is TGTGCCATCACTCCCGGTAGCGGGAGGGATGAGCAGTTCTTC.

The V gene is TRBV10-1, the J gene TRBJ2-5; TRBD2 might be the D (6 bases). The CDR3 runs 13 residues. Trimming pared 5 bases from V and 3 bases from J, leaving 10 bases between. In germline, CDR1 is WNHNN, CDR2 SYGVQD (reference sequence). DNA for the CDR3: TGCGCCAGCAGTAGACTAGTAGAAGAGACCCAGTACTTC. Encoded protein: CASSRLVEETQYF.

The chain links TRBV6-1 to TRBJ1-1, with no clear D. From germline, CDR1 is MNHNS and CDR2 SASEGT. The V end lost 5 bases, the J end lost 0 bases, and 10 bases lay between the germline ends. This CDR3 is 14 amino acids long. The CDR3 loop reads CASSYQTMNTEAFF. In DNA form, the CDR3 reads TGTGCCAGCAGTTATCAGACTATGAACACTGAAGCTTTCTTT.

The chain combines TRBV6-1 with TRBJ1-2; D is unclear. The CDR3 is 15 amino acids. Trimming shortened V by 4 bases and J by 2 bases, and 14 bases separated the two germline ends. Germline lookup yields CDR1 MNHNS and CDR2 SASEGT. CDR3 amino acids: CASSAPDTLNYGYTF. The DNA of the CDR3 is TGTGCCAGCAGTGCCCCTGACACCTTAAACTATGGCTACACCTTC.

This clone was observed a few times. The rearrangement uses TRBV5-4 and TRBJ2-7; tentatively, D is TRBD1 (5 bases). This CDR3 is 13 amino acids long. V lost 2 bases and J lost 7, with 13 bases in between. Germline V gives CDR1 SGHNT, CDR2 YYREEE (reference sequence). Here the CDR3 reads CASSFLGVQEQYF. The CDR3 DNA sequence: TGTGCCAGCAGCTTTCTAGGGGTTCAGGAGCAGTACTTC.

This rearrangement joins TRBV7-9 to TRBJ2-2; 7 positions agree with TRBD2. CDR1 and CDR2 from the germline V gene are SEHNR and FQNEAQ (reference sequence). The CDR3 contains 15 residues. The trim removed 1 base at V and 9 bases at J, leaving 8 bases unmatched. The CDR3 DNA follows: TGTGCCAGCAGCTTAGATAGCGGGCGAAGCAGGGAGCTGTTTTTT. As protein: CASSLDSGRSRELFF.

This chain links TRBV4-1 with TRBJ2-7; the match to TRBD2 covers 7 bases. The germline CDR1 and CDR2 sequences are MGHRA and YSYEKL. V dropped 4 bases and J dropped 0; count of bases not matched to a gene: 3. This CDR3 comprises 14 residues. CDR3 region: CASSPLADSYEQYF. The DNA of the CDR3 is TGCGCCAGCAGCCCCCTAGCGGACTCCTACGAGCAGTACTTC.

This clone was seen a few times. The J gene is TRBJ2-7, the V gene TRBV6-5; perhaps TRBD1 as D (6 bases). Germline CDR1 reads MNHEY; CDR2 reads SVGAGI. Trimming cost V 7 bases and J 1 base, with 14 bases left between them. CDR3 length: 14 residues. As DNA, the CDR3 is TGTGCCAGCACCAGAAACAGGGAGTCCTACGAGCAGTACTTC. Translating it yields CASTRNRESYEQYF.

CDR3 nucleotides: TGTGCCAGCAGCGCGGACAGCCACTCTGGGGCCAACGTCCTGACTTTC. Translation gives CASSADSHSGANVLTF. The V gene is TRBV7-9, the J gene TRBJ2-6, with D tentatively TRBD1 (6 bases). The germline gives CDR1 SEHNR, CDR2 FQNEAQ (reference sequence). The CDR3 is 16 amino acids. Trimming left V 5 bases short and J 0 bases short, with 11 bases between.

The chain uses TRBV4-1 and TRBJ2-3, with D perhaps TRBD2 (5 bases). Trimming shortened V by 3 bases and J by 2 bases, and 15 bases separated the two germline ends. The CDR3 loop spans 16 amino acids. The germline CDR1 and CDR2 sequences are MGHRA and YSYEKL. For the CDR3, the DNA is TGCGCCAGCAGCCAGCGTTACGGAGGCCCCACAGATACGCAGTATTTT. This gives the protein CASSQRYGGPTDTQYF.

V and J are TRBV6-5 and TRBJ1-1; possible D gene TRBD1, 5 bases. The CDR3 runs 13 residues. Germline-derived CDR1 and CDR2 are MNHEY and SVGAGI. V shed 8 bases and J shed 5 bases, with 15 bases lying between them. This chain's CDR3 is CASGAGGRTEAFF. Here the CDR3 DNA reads TGTGCCAGCGGGGCGGGGGGACGGACTGAAGCTTTCTTT.

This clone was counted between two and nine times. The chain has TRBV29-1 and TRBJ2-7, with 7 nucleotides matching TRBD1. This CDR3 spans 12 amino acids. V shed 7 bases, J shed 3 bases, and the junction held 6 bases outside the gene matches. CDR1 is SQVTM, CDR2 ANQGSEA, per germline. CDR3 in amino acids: CSGLTGNYEQYF. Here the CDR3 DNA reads TGCAGCGGGTTGACAGGGAACTACGAGCAGTACTTC.

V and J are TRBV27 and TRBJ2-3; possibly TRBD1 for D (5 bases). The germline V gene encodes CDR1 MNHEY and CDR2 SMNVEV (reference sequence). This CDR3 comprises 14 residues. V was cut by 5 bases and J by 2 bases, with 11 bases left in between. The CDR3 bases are TGTGCCAGCAGTCTACAGGATCTCACAGATACGCAGTATTTT. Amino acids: CASSLQDLTDTQYF.

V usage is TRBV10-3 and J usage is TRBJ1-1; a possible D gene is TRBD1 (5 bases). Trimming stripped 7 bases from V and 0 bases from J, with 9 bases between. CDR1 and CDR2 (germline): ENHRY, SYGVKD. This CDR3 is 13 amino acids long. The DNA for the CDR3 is TGTGCCATCAACCGGGGGATGAACACTGAAGCTTTCTTT. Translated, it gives CAINRGMNTEAFF.

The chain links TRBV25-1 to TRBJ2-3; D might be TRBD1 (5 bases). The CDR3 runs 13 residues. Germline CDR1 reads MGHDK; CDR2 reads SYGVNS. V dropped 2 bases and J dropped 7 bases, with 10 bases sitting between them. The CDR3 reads CASSEPGIHTQYF. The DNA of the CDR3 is TGTGCCAGCAGTGAACCAGGGATACATACGCAGTATTTT.

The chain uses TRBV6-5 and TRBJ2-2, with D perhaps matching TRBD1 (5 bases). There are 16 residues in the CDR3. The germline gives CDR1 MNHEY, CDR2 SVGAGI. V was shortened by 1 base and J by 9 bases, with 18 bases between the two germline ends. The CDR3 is CASSYFSPRTNWELFF. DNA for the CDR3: TGTGCCAGCAGTTACTTTTCACCCCGGACAAATTGGGAGCTGTTTTTT.

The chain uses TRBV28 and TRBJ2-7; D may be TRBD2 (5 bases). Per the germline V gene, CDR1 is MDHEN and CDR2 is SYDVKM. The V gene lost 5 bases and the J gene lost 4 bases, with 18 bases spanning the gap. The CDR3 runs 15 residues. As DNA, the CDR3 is TGTGCCAGCAGTGTTGGAGGCCTGGAGGTGTACGAGCAGTACTTC. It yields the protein CASSVGGLEVYEQYF. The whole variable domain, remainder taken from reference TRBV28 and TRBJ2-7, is DVKVTQSSRYLVKRTGEKVFLECVQDMDHENMFWYRQDPGLGLRLIYFSYDVKMKEKGDIPEGYSVSREKKERFSLILESASTNQTSMYLCASSVGGLEVYEQYFGPGTRLTVT.

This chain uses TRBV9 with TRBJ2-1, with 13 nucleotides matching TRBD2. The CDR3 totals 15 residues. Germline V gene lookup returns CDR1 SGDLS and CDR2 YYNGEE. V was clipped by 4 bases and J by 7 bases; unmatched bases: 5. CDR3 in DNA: TGTGCCAGCAGCACCGGGACTAGCGGGAATAATGAGCAGTTCTTC. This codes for CASSTGTSGNNEQFF.

The DNA for the CDR3 is TGTGCCAGCAGTGAAGTAGGGGTTTTGGGTTCCCGTGGCTATGGCTACACCTTC. Amino acids: CASSEVGVLGSRGYGYTF. V is TRBV6-1 and J is TRBJ1-2, with D perhaps TRBD1 (5 bases). The CDR3 consists of 18 residues. Germline CDR1 reads MNHNS; CDR2 reads SASEGT. The V and J ends lost 1 base and 4 bases respectively, with 22 bases between them.

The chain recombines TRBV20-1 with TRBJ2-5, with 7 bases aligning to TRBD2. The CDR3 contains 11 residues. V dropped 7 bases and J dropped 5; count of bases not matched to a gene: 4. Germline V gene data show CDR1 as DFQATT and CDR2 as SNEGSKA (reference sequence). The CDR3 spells CSGAGVETQYF. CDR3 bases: TGCAGTGGGGCGGGGGTGGAGACCCAGTACTTC.

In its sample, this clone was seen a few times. CDR3 region: CASSSQGFGETQYF. DNA for the CDR3: TGTGCCAGCAGCTCACAGGGGTTCGGAGAGACCCAGTACTTC. The chain links TRBV7-3 to TRBJ2-5; 7 bases align to TRBD1. Germline lookup yields CDR1 SGHTA and CDR2 FQGTGA. CDR3 length equals 14 residues. V shed 4 bases and J 4 bases; nucleotides not matched to a gene: 6.

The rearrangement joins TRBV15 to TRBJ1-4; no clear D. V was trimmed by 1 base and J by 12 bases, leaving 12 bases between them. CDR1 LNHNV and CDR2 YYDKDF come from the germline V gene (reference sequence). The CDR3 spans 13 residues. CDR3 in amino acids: CATSRAPGLELFF. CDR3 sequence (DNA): TGTGCCACCAGCAGAGCCCCAGGTTTGGAACTGTTTTTT.